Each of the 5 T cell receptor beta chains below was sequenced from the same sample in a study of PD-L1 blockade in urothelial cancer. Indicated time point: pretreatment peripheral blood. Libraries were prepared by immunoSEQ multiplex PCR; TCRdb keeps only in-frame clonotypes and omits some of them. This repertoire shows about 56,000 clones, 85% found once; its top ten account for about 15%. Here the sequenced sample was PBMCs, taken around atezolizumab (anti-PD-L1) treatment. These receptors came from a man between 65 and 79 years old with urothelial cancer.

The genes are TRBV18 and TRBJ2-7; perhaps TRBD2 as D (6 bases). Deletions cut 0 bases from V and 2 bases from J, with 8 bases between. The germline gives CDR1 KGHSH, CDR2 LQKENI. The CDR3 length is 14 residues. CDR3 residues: CASSPPGGAYEQYF. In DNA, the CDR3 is TGTGCCAGCTCACCACCGGGAGGAGCCTACGAGCAGTACTTC.

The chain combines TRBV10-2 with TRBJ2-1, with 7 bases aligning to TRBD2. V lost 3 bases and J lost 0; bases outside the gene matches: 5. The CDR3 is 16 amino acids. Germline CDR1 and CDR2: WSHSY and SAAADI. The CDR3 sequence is CASSDGGGRSYNEQFF. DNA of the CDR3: TGCGCCAGCAGTGATGGCGGGGGACGCTCCTACAATGAGCAGTTCTTC.

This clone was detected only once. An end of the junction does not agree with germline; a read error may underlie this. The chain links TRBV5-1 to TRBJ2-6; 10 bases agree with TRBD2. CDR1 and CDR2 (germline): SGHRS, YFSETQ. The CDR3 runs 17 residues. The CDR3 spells CASSLGDRAGGVNVLTF. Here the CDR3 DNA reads TGCGCCAGCAGCTTGGGAGATAGAGCGGGGGGGGTCAACGTCCTGACTTTC.

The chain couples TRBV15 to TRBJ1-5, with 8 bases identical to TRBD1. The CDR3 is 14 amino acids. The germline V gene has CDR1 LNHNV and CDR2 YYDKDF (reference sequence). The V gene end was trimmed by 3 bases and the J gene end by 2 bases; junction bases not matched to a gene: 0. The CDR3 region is CATSRGQGNQPQHF. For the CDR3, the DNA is TGTGCCACCAGCAGGGGACAGGGCAATCAGCCCCAGCATTTT.

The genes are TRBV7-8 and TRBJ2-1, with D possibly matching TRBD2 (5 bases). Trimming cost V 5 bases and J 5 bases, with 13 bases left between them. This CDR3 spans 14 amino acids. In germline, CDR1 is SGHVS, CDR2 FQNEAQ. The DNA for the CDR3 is TGTGCCAGCAGCGCGGGCCTAAGCCACAATGAGCAGTTCTTC. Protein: CASSAGLSHNEQFF.